This T cell receptor (beta chain) was identified during a study of blood T cell repertoires in COVID-19. About the study: T cells, B-cell-depleted T cells, or PBMCs supplied cDNA or gDNA.

This study enrolled people aged 18 to 89 from about two dozen US geographic areas. Comments on this clone: One end of the junction fails to match germline, which may point to a read error.

Sequencing used immunoSEQ multiplex PCR; TCRdb keeps in-frame clones, though not all of them. The sample yields 250,000 to 300,000 clones, roughly 80% seen once. This CDR3 region has 16 residues. In germline, CDR1 is SGHRS, CDR2 YFSETQ. This chain links TRBV5-1 with TRBJ1-1; 7 nucleotides agree with TRBD1. Material for sequencing was PBMCs or T cells enriched from blood (not recorded which). The clonotype comes from a man aged 25-45 years with acute COVID-19. The CDR3 sequence is CASSLVTGVVNTEAFF. CDR3 DNA sequence: TGTGCCAGCAGCTTGGTTACAGGGGTGGTGAACACTGAAGCTTTCTTT.